The 19 T cell receptor beta chains presented below share a single source sample, sequenced in a study of T cells in localized non-small cell lung cancer. The protocol was immunoSEQ multiplex PCR, while the TCRdb copy is restricted to in-frame clones and leaves out a portion. The repertoire holds roughly 30,000 clones, 92% seen once, with roughly 4% in the top ten. The material sequenced was peripheral blood mononuclear cells, taken before any cancer treatment. These receptors came from a woman aged 35-75 years with stage III lung adenocarcinoma.

V usage is TRBV15 and J usage is TRBJ2-7; 8 bases match TRBD1. CDR3 length equals 16 residues. The trim removed 5 bases at V and 2 bases at J, leaving 11 bases unmatched. Germline lookup yields CDR1 LNHNV and CDR2 YYDKDF (reference sequence). CDR3 DNA: TGTGCCACCAGCCCTCCCGGGACAGGTAGTACCTACGAGCAGTACTTC. Translation gives CATSPPGTGSTYEQYF.

Here the CDR3 reads CASSLDDTQPQHF. In DNA form, the CDR3 reads TGTGCCAGCAGCTTAGACGACACCCAGCCCCAGCATTTT. The chain recombines TRBV7-6 with TRBJ1-5, with no clear D. The CDR3 spans 13 residues. Trimming pared 1 base from V and 7 bases from J, leaving 8 bases between. CDR1 is SGHVS and CDR2 is FNYEAQ in the germline V gene.

The chain joins TRBV6-7 to TRBJ2-7; D gene ambiguous. TRBV6-7 is an ORF for which the function is uncertain. Trimming removed 0 bases from V and 4 bases from J, with 7 bases in between. The CDR3 spans 13 residues. The CDR3 protein is CASSYSGFYEQYF. The CDR3 bases are TGTGCCAGCAGTTACTCCGGGTTTTACGAGCAGTACTTC.

The chain joins TRBV25-1 to TRBJ1-1; D remains ambiguous. The germline V gene encodes CDR1 MGHDK and CDR2 SYGVNS. The ends were cut back, 2 bases at V and 1 base at J, with 8 bases in the middle. The CDR3 is 14 residues long. The DNA of the CDR3 is TGTGCCAGCAGTGAAAAATTGGGGAACACTGAAGCTTTCTTT. This encodes CASSEKLGNTEAFF.

The CDR3 is CASRPGLADSYEQYF. The CDR3 nucleotides read TGTGCCAGCAGGCCGGGACTAGCGGACTCCTACGAGCAGTACTTC. This chain joins TRBV6-6 and TRBJ2-7, with 11 positions matching TRBD2. CDR1 is MNHNY and CDR2 is SVGAGI in the germline V gene (reference sequence). With V trimmed by 6 bases and J by 0 bases, 4 bases remained unmatched. There are 15 residues in the CDR3.

The rearrangement joins TRBV2 to TRBJ1-1, with D unresolved. CDR3 length: 13 residues. CDR1 and CDR2 (germline): SNHLY, FYNNEI. Trimming took 6 bases from V and 4 from J, leaving 12 bases between them. The CDR3 bases are TGTGCCAGCAGCCAAGACGGGGTCACTGAAGCTTTCTTT. It codes for CASSQDGVTEAFF.

The V gene is TRBV28, the J gene TRBJ1-3; D not resolved. Germline CDR1 MDHEN, CDR2 SYDVKM. V was pared by 3 bases and J by 0 bases, with 6 bases between. This CDR3 is 14 amino acids long. DNA of the CDR3: TGTGCCAGCAGTTTCCGAGACTCTGGAAACACCATATATTTT. Protein product: CASSFRDSGNTIYF.

This chain joins TRBV11-1 and TRBJ2-1, with a possible D match to TRBD1 (6 bases). With 1 base removed from V and 7 bases from J, the gap between germline ends came to 11 bases. Germline CDR1 and CDR2: SGHAT and FQDESV (reference sequence). This CDR3 is 14 amino acids long. CDR3 sequence reads: CASSLGSGVNEQFF. The CDR3 region has the DNA TGTGCCAGCAGCTTAGGTTCAGGGGTAAATGAGCAGTTCTTC.

Note on this clone: At one boundary the junction diverges from the germline segment, which might be a read error. This chain links TRBV2 with TRBJ1-1, with no clear D. The V gene's germline CDR1 is SNHLY and CDR2 FYNNEI. The CDR3 has 13 residues. In DNA form, the CDR3 reads TGTGCCAGCGGTGAGGAGGGTGGCACTGAAGCTTTCTTT. It encodes CASGEEGGTEAFF.

J is TRBJ2-7 and V is TRBV7-9; the D is unclear. Germline V lookup: CDR1 SEHNR, CDR2 FQNEAQ (reference sequence). This CDR3 is built from 12 residues. V was clipped by 0 bases and J by 2 bases, with 2 bases between them. CDR3 nucleotide sequence: TGTGCCAGCAGCTTAGCGACCTACGAGCAGTACTTC. It codes for CASSLATYEQYF. The whole variable domain, remainder taken from reference TRBV7-9 and TRBJ2-7, is DTGVSQNPRHKITKRGQNVTFRCDPISEHNRLYWYRQTLGQGPEFLTYFQNEAQLEKSRLLSDRFSAERPKGSFSTLEIQRTEQGDSAMYLCASSLATYEQYFGPGTRLTVT.

V and J are TRBV29-1 and TRBJ1-1; no firm D call. The CDR3 consists of 13 residues. The germline V gene has CDR1 SQVTM and CDR2 ANQGSEA. The V and J ends lost 0 bases and 5 bases respectively, with 10 bases between them. The CDR3 DNA reads TGCAGCGTTGAAGATAGGAGGGATACTGAAGCTTTCTTT. This gives the protein CSVEDRRDTEAFF.

In its sample, this clone was seen once. The rearrangement uses TRBV7-9 and TRBJ1-1; D unclear. V was pared by 3 bases and J by 12 bases, with 11 bases between. The length of the CDR3 is 11 residues. Germline CDR1 is SEHNR and CDR2 is FQNEAQ (reference sequence). In DNA, the CDR3 is TGTGCCAGCAGCTTGGGCCCGACGCCTTTCTTT. This encodes CASSLGPTPFF.

The chain uses TRBV18 and TRBJ1-6; TRBD1 is a possible D gene (5 bases). Germline-derived CDR1 and CDR2 are KGHSH and LQKENI. The CDR3 length is 16 residues. The V gene lost 2 bases and the J gene lost 9 bases, with 17 bases spanning the gap. CDR3 loop: CASSPSETAASSPLHF. The CDR3 coding sequence is TGTGCCAGCTCACCATCAGAGACAGCCGCTAGTTCACCCCTCCACTTT.

The chain is built from TRBV15 and TRBJ2-3, with D unresolved. The CDR3 is 12 residues long. V lost 4 bases and J 2 bases, leaving 4 bases between the germline ends. The germline gives CDR1 LNHNV, CDR2 YYDKDF (reference sequence). CDR3 loop: CATSKPTDTQYF. The DNA of the CDR3 is TGTGCCACCAGCAAACCCACAGATACGCAGTATTTT.

The genes are TRBV5-1 and TRBJ2-6; a weak D match, TRBD1 (6 bases). The CDR3 extends over 16 amino acids. Trimming stripped 4 bases from V and 2 bases from J, with 13 bases between. The V gene's germline CDR1 is SGHRS and CDR2 YFSETQ. Written as DNA, the CDR3 is TGCGCCAGCAGCCCTACCGGGACAACTGGGGCCAACGTCCTGACTTTC. It yields the protein CASSPTGTTGANVLTF.

The J gene is TRBJ1-2, the V gene TRBV29-1; 7 bases fit TRBD1. Germline V lookup: CDR1 SQVTM, CDR2 ANQGSEA. After removal of 2 bases from V and 4 bases from J, the junction contained 19 bases not matched to a gene. The CDR3 covers 18 residues. In nucleotides, the CDR3 is TGCAGCGTTGAAACCTCTTTGACAGGGACGAGAGGAGGCTATGGCTACACCTTC. As protein: CSVETSLTGTRGGYGYTF.

The chain employs TRBV6-5 and TRBJ1-2, with unresolved D. Looked up from germline, CDR1 is MNHEY and CDR2 is SVGAGI. V dropped 8 bases and J dropped 4 bases, with 11 bases sitting between them. This CDR3 has 12 residues. This CDR3 is CASVSPLYGYTF. CDR3 nucleotide sequence: TGTGCCAGCGTATCCCCGCTCTATGGCTACACCTTC.

This chain connects TRBV6-5 to TRBJ2-7; 7 nucleotides agree with TRBD2. Germline lookup yields CDR1 MNHEY and CDR2 SVGAGI. With V trimmed by 5 bases and J by 4 bases, 2 bases remained unmatched. CDR3 length: 12 amino acids. The CDR3 is CASSPGGYEQYF. The DNA for the CDR3 is TGTGCCAGCAGTCCCGGGGGGTACGAGCAGTACTTC.

The chain uses TRBV28 and TRBJ2-6, with D hard to call. The CDR3 runs to 11 residues. In germline, CDR1 is MDHEN, CDR2 SYDVKM. V lost 5 bases to trimming and J lost 10 bases, with 6 bases between them. The CDR3 DNA reads as TGTGCCAGCAGTCCTGCAAACGTCCTGACTTTC. This codes for CASSPANVLTF.